The clone carrying this T cell receptor beta chain was counted ten times or more. This sample was included in a study of regulatory T cells in long-lasting Graves disease. Assembly of TCR beta libraries relied on iRepertoire HTBI primers together with Arm-PCR of CDR3 regions. TCRdb re-analysed the multiplex PCR reads in MiXCR, keeping a single row per CDR3 protein. The data show approximately 350,000 distinct CDR3 sequences, with roughly 24% seen just once and 25% to 30% held by the top ten. The CDR3 contains 15 residues. V lost 4 bases and J lost 0; bases outside the gene matches: 6. Germline V lookup: CDR1 SGHAT, CDR2 FQNNGV. Time point defined: persistent/refractory GD, antithyroid drugs over 5 years with positive TRAb. PBMC-derived RNA was used for the TCR library.

Sequenced here: peripheral blood mononuclear cells (PBMCs), sampled when the disease was refractory, from a patient treated with antithyroid drugs. V and J are TRBV11-2 and TRBJ2-7, with 7 bases fitting TRBD2. The clonotype comes from a woman between 35 and 50 years old with Graves disease. The CDR3 nucleotides read TGTGCCAGCAGCTCCTCCGGGACTACCTCCTACGAGCAGTACTTC. Its protein product is CASSSSGTTSYEQYF.